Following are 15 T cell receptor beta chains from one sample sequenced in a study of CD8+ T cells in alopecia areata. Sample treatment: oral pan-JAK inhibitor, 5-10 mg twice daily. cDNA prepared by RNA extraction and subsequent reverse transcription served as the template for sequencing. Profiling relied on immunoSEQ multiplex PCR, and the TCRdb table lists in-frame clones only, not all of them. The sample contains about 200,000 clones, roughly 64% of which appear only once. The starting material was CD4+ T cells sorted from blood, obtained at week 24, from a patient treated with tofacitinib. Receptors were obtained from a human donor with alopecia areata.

CDR3: CASSLERDRVGKNIQYF. The CDR3 bases are TGTGCCAGCAGCTTAGAGAGGGACAGGGTAGGCAAAAACATTCAGTACTTC. This chain joins TRBV7-2 and TRBJ2-4; TRBD1 matches 9 bases. Germline V gene data show CDR1 as SGHTA and CDR2 as FQGNSA. CDR3 length: 17 amino acids. V trimming: 1 base; J trimming: 3 bases; junction bases outside the gene matches: 7.

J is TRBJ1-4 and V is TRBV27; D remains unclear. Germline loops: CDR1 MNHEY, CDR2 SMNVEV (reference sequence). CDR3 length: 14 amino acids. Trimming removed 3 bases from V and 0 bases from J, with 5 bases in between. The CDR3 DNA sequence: TGTGCCAGCAGTTTTCAAGCAACTAATGAAAAACTGTTTTTT. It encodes CASSFQATNEKLFF.

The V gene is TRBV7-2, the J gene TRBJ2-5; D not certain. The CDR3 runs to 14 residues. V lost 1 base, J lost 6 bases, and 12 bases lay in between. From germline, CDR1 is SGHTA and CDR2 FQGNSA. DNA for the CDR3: TGTGCCAGCAGCTTAGTCGATGGGCGGAAGACCCAGTACTTC. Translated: CASSLVDGRKTQYF.

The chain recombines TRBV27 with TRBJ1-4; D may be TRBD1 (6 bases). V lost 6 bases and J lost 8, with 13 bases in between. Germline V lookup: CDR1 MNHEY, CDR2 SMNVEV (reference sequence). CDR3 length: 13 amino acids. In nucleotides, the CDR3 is TGTGCCAGCAGCAGGGGACGCGACGAAAAACTGTTTTTT. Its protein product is CASSRGRDEKLFF.

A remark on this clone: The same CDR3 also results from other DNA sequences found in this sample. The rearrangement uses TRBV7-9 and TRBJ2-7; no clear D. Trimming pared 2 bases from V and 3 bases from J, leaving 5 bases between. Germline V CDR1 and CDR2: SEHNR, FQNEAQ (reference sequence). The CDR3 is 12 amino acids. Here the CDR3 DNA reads TGTGCCAGCAGCTTAACTGGCTACGAGCAGTACTTC. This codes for CASSLTGYEQYF.

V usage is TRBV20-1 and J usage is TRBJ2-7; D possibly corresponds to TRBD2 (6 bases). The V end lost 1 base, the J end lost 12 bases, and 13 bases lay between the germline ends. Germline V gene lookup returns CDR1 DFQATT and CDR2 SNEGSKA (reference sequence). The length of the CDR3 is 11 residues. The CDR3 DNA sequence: TGCAGTGCTAGAGTAGCGGAGGGGAGGTACTTC. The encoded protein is CSARVAEGRYF.

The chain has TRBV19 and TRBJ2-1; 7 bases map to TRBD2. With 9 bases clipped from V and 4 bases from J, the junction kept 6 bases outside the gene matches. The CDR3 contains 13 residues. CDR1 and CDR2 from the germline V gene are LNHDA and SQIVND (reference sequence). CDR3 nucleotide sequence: TGTGCCAGCGGGACCGGGAGGTACAATGAGCAGTTCTTC. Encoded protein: CASGTGRYNEQFF.

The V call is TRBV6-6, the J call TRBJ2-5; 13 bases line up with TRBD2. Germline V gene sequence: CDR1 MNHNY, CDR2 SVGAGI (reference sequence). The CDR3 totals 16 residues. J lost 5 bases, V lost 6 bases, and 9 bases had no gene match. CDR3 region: CASRPTSGRAEETQYF. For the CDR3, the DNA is TGTGCCAGCAGACCCACTAGCGGGAGGGCCGAGGAGACCCAGTACTTC.

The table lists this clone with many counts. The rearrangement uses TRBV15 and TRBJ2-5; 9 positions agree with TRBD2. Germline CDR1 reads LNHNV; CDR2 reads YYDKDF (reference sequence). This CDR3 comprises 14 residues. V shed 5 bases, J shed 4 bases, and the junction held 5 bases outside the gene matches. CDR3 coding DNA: TGTGCCACCAGCTTGCGGGGGGGAGGAGAGACCCAGTACTTC. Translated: CATSLRGGGETQYF. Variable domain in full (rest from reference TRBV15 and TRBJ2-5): DAMVIQNPRYQVTQFGKPVTLSCSQTLNHNVMYWYQQKSSQAPKLLFHYYDKDFNNEADTPDNFQSRRPNTSFCFLDIRSPGLGDTAMYLCATSLRGGGETQYFGPGTRLLVL.

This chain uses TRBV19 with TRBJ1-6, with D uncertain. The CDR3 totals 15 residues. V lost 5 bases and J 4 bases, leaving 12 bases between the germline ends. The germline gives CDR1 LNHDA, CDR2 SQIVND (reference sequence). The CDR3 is CASSPVADYNSPLHF. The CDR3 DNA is TGTGCCAGTAGTCCCGTGGCAGATTATAATTCACCCCTCCACTTT.

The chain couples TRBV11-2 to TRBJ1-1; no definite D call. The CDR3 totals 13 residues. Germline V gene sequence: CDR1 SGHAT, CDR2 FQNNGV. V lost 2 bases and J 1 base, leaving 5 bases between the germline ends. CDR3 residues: CASSLRENTEAFF. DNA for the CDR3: TGTGCCAGCAGCTTAAGGGAGAACACTGAAGCTTTCTTT.

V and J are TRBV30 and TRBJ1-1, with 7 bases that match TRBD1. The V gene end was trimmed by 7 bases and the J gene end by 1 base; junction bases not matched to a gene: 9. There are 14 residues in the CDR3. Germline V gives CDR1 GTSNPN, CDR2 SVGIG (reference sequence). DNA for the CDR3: TGTGCCTCCCGGGACAGCCAACCGAACACTGAAGCTTTCTTT. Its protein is CASRDSQPNTEAFF.

The CDR3 here is CASSWSGLKKANEQFF. The CDR3 DNA sequence: TGTGCCAGCAGCTGGTCGGGACTAAAAAAGGCCAATGAGCAGTTCTTC. The chain joins TRBV5-6 to TRBJ2-1; 7 nucleotides agree with TRBD2. This CDR3 has 16 amino acids. Losses at the gene ends were 3 bases for V and 6 bases for J; bases not matched to a gene: 12. Germline V gives CDR1 SGHDT, CDR2 YYEEEE. Filled out from reference TRBV5-6 and TRBJ2-1, the complete variable domain reads DAGVTQSPTHLIKTRGQQVTLRCSPKSGHDTVSWYQQALGQGPQFIFQYYEEEERQRGNFPDRFSGHQFPNYSSELNVNALLLGDSALYLCASSWSGLKKANEQFFGPGTRLTVL.

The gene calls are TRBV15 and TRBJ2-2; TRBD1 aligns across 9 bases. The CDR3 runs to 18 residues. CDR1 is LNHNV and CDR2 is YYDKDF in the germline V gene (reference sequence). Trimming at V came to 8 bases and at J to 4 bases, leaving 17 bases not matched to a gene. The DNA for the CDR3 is TGTGCCACCGAACGCGATAACCGGGACAGGGTCTCCACCGGGGAGCTGTTTTTT. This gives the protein CATERDNRDRVSTGELFF. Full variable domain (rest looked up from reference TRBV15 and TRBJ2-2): DAMVIQNPRYQVTQFGKPVTLSCSQTLNHNVMYWYQQKSSQAPKLLFHYYDKDFNNEADTPDNFQSRRPNTSFCFLDIRSPGLGDTAMYLCATERDNRDRVSTGELFFGEGSRLTVL.

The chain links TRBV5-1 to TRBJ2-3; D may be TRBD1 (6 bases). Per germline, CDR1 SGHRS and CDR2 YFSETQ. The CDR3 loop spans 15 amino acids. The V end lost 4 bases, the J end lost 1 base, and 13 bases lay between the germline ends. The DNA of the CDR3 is TGCGCCAGCAGCCCCCTGCCAGGGGGCACAGATACGCAGTATTTT. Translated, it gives CASSPLPGGTDTQYF.